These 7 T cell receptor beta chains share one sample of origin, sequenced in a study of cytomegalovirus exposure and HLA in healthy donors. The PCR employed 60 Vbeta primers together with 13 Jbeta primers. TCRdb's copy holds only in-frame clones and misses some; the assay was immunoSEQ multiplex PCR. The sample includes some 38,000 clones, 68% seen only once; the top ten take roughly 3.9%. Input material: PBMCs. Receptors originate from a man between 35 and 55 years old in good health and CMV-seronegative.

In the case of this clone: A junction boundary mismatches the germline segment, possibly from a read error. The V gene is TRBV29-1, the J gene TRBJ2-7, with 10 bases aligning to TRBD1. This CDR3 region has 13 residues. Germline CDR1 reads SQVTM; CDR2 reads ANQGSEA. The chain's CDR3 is CSVEGQGAYEQYF. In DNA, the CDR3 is TGCAGCGTCGAAGGACAGGGGGCCTACGAGCAGTACTTC.

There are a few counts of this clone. CDR3 amino acids: CASRRGQAEKLFF. CDR3 nucleotide sequence: TGTGCCAGCCGCAGGGGACAGGCCGAAAAACTGTTTTTT. The chain employs TRBV7-2 and TRBJ1-4, with 8 bases lining up with TRBD1. V was pared by 8 bases and J by 8 bases, with 7 bases of the junction left unmatched. The CDR3 runs to 13 residues. The germline V gene encodes CDR1 SGHTA and CDR2 FQGNSA.

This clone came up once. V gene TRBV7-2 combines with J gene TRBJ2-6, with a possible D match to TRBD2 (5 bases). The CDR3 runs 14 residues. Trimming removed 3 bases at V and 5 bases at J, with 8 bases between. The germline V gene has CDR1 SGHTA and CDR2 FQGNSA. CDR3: CASSFRGRANVLTF. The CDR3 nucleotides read TGTGCCAGCAGCTTCCGAGGGAGGGCCAACGTCCTGACTTTC.

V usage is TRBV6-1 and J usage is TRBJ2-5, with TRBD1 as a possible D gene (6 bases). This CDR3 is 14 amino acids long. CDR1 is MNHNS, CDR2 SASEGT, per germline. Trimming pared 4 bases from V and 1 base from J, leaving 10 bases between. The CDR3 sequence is CASSGLRGQETQYF. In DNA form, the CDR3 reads TGTGCCAGCAGTGGCCTCAGGGGCCAAGAGACCCAGTACTTC.

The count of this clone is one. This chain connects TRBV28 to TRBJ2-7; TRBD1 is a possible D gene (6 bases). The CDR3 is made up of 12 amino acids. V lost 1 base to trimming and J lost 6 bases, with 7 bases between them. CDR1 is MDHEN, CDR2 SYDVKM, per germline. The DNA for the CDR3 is TGTGCCAGCAGTTTATTAGGGGGCGAGCAGTACTTC. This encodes CASSLLGGEQYF.

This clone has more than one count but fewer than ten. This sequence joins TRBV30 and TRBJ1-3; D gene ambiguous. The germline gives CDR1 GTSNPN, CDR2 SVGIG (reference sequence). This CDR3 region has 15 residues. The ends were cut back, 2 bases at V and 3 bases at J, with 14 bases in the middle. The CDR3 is CAWSYGRGSGNTIYF. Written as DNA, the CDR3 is TGTGCCTGGAGTTATGGACGGGGAAGTGGAAACACCATATATTTT.

The CDR3 region has the DNA TGCGCCAGCAGCTTGCCCGGGACAGGGGGCCTTAATTCACCCCTCCACTTT. It is translated as CASSLPGTGGLNSPLHF. The V gene is TRBV5-1, the J gene TRBJ1-6; TRBD1 agrees at 12 bases. V was clipped by 1 base and J by 6 bases; unmatched bases: 5. This CDR3 region has 17 residues. Germline loops: CDR1 SGHRS, CDR2 YFSETQ.